These 25 T cell receptor beta chains were sequenced from one sample in a study of shared clonotypes between healthy human individuals. Using immunoSEQ multiplex PCR, the repertoire was profiled, and TCRdb retains in-frame clones only, with some absent. The sample records about half a million clones, roughly 78% being singletons. Material for sequencing was PBMCs. These receptors were obtained from a woman between 40 and 55 years old in good health. Some clones in this sample may be carry-over from other donors' samples.

The chain is built from TRBV7-2 and TRBJ1-2, with TRBD1 matching 7 bases. CDR1 SGHTA and CDR2 FQGNSA come from the germline V gene. The CDR3 contains 16 residues. J gave up 7 bases and V 2 bases, and 13 bases lay outside the gene matches. CDR3 region: CASSLRGTAFYGGYTF. CDR3 nucleotide sequence: TGTGCCAGCAGCTTACGTGGGACAGCTTTTTACGGTGGCTACACCTTC.

The V and J genes are TRBV28 and TRBJ1-1; 11 bases agree with TRBD1. Germline trimming cut 8 bases from V and 8 bases from J; bases unmatched to any gene: 7. CDR3 length: 13 residues. Germline V gene lookup returns CDR1 MDHEN and CDR2 SYDVKM. As DNA, the CDR3 is TGTGCCAGCGTCCCGGGACAGGGGGTAGAAGCTTTCTTT. Its translation is CASVPGQGVEAFF.

The chain joins TRBV2 to TRBJ2-7; D may be TRBD1 (5 bases). V dropped 6 bases and J dropped 2 bases, with 8 bases sitting between them. The CDR3 consists of 12 residues. Per germline, CDR1 SNHLY and CDR2 FYNNEI. CDR3 sequence (DNA): TGTGCCAGCAGCCAGGGCCCCTACGAGCAGTACTTC. Translation: CASSQGPYEQYF.

The chain combines TRBV18 with TRBJ2-5, with D hard to call. This CDR3 comprises 13 residues. The ends were cut back, 3 bases at V and 4 bases at J, with 9 bases in the middle. Germline-derived CDR1 and CDR2 are KGHSH and LQKENI. CDR3 region: CASSPTPRETQYF. CDR3 in DNA: TGTGCCAGCTCACCGACCCCCCGAGAGACCCAGTACTTC.

The chain recombines TRBV2 with TRBJ2-6; TRBD1 matches at 9 bases. V lost 8 bases, J lost 0 bases, and 8 bases stayed unmatched. CDR3 size: 17 residues. The germline CDR1 and CDR2 sequences are SNHLY and FYNNEI. The CDR3, as DNA: TGTGCCAGCTCCCCGAGGGACAGGGTCTCTGGGGCCAACGTCCTGACTTTC. Translation gives CASSPRDRVSGANVLTF.

The chain uses TRBV16 and TRBJ2-7; D gene unclear. The CDR3 covers 12 residues. Germline CDR1 reads KGHSY; CDR2 reads FQNENV. V lost 5 bases and J 3 bases, leaving 8 bases between the germline ends. DNA for the CDR3: TGTGCCAGCAGCTCTTACGGCTACGAGCAGTACTTC. Its protein product is CASSSYGYEQYF. Using reference TRBV16 and TRBJ2-7 for the parts outside the CDR3, the full variable domain is GEEVAQTPKHLVRGEGQKAKLYCAPIKGHSYVFWYQQVLKNEFKFLISFQNENVFDETGMPKERFSAKCLPNSPCSLEIQATKLEDSAVYFCASSSYGYEQYFGPGTRLTVT.

The chain couples TRBV30 to TRBJ1-2; no clear D gene. With 3 bases removed from V and 7 bases from J, the gap between germline ends came to 21 bases. The CDR3 covers 15 residues. Germline-derived CDR1 and CDR2 are GTSNPN and SVGIG (reference sequence). The CDR3 DNA reads as TGTGCCTGGAGACAAAACACGCTCGTCGGCGGTGGCTACACCTTC. It is translated as CAWRQNTLVGGGYTF. Using reference TRBV30 and TRBJ1-2 for the parts outside the CDR3, the full variable domain is SQTIHQWPATLVQPVGSPLSLECTVEGTSNPNLYWYRQAAGRGLQLLFYSVGIGQISSEVPQNLSASRPQDRQFILSSKKLLLSDSGFYLCAWRQNTLVGGGYTFGSGTRLTVV.

This chain joins TRBV7-9 and TRBJ2-1; D tentatively reads TRBD1 or TRBD2 (5 bases each). The CDR3 has 15 residues. Trimming left V 1 base short and J 1 base short, with 8 bases between. Germline V gives CDR1 SEHNR, CDR2 FQNEAQ (reference sequence). CDR3 sequence reads: CASSLGDPSYNEQFF. CDR3 DNA: TGTGCCAGCAGCTTAGGGGACCCATCCTACAATGAGCAGTTCTTC.

The table lists this clone with a count of one. One base away lies a much larger clone, so this may be a sequencing read error. The chain combines TRBV9 with TRBJ2-2, with D unclear. The V and J ends lost 1 base and 3 bases respectively, with 1 base between them. This CDR3 has 12 residues. CDR1 and CDR2 from the germline V gene are SGDLS and YYNGEE. The DNA for the CDR3 is TGTGCCAGCAGCGTATACACCGGGGAGCTGTTTTTT. Encoded protein: CASSVYTGELFF. The variable domain in full, completed from reference TRBV9 and TRBJ2-2, reads DSGVTQTPKHLITATGQRVTLRCSPRSGDLSVYWYQQSLDQGLQFLIQYYNGEERAKGNILERFSAQQFPDLHSELNLSSLELGDSALYFCASSVYTGELFFGEGSRLTVL.

A single count supports this clone. The sample has other DNA sequences that encode this CDR3 too. CDR3 region: CASSPEGDQPQHF. The CDR3 coding sequence is TGTGCCAGCTCACCTGAGGGAGATCAGCCCCAGCATTTT. V usage is TRBV18 and J usage is TRBJ1-5; D remains unclear. V lost 3 bases and J lost 5, with 8 bases in between. The CDR3 runs 13 residues. Germline V CDR1 and CDR2: KGHSH, LQKENI.

This clone came up once. V is TRBV7-2 and J is TRBJ2-7, with 7 bases lining up with TRBD1. This CDR3 spans 12 amino acids. Per the germline V gene, CDR1 is SGHTA and CDR2 is FQGNSA. V lost 5 bases and J lost 12; bases outside the gene matches: 10. The CDR3 region has the DNA TGTGCCAGCAGCGCCGATAGACAGGGCCCGTACTTC. It encodes CASSADRQGPYF.

The rearrangement uses TRBV5-1 and TRBJ2-5, with D perhaps matching TRBD2 (7 bases). The closer fit of TRBJ2-7 to the DNA end suggests the J call may be wrong. Germline V gene data show CDR1 as SGHRS and CDR2 as YFSETQ. CDR3 length: 15 residues. The CDR3 here is CASSLVGGRTYEQYF. CDR3 in DNA: TGCGCCAGCAGCCTAGTCGGGGGGCGGACCTACGAGCAGTACTTC.

The chain recombines TRBV27 with TRBJ2-3; D gene ambiguous. Germline CDR1 is MNHEY and CDR2 is SMNVEV (reference sequence). V shed 7 bases and J shed 0 bases, with 17 bases lying between them. This CDR3 has 16 amino acids. In DNA, the CDR3 is TGTGCCAGCACCTTCGATTTTGGGTCCAGCACAGATACGCAGTATTTT. It yields the protein CASTFDFGSSTDTQYF.

At least ten counts were recorded for this clone. The chain carries TRBV20-1 and TRBJ1-1; D gene unclear. The CDR3 is made up of 11 amino acids. The V gene lost 4 bases and the J gene lost 0 bases, with 3 bases spanning the gap. Germline V gene lookup returns CDR1 DFQATT and CDR2 SNEGSKA (reference sequence). This chain's CDR3 is CSAKMNTEAFF. CDR3 sequence (DNA): TGCAGTGCTAAAATGAACACTGAAGCTTTCTTT.

The gene calls are TRBV5-5 and TRBJ2-1; 9 nucleotides align to TRBD2. Germline values: CDR1 SGHKS, CDR2 YYEKEE (reference sequence). CDR3 length: 16 residues. The trim removed 4 bases at V and 7 bases at J, leaving 12 bases unmatched. Here the CDR3 reads CASSEWGGRARNEQFF. The CDR3 DNA sequence: TGTGCCAGCAGCGAATGGGGCGGGAGGGCCAGGAATGAGCAGTTCTTC.

The CDR3 reads CAWAEEQDTQYF. The CDR3 coding sequence is TGTGCCTGGGCGGAGGAGCAAGATACGCAGTATTTT. V is TRBV30 and J is TRBJ2-3; D perhaps matches TRBD2 (5 bases). V gave up 5 bases and J gave up 5 bases, with 11 bases separating them. Per germline, CDR1 GTSNPN and CDR2 SVGIG (reference sequence). This CDR3 has 12 residues. Supplemented by reference TRBV30 and TRBJ2-3, the full variable domain reads SQTIHQWPATLVQPVGSPLSLECTVEGTSNPNLYWYRQAAGRGLQLLFYSVGIGQISSEVPQNLSASRPQDRQFILSSKKLLLSDSGFYLCAWAEEQDTQYFGPGTRLTVL.

The chain joins TRBV28 to TRBJ1-5; 9 nucleotides align to TRBD1. This CDR3 region has 18 residues. The germline V gene has CDR1 MDHEN and CDR2 SYDVKM. J gave up 2 bases and V 6 bases, and 14 bases lay outside the gene matches. CDR3 DNA: TGTGCCAGCAGGACCGGGACAGGGTCTTTGAGGCGCAATCAGCCCCAGCATTTT. This codes for CASRTGTGSLRRNQPQHF.

V is TRBV9 and J is TRBJ1-1; no reliable D call. V lost 4 bases, J lost 2 bases, and 15 bases lay in between. CDR1 is SGDLS and CDR2 is YYNGEE in the germline V gene. The CDR3 covers 15 residues. The CDR3 protein is CASSTTGKPNTEAFF. The CDR3 coding sequence is TGTGCCAGCAGCACGACCGGGAAACCTAACACTGAAGCTTTCTTT.

This chain links TRBV18 with TRBJ2-3, with D tentatively TRBD2 (5 bases). The CDR3 contains 13 residues. Germline loops: CDR1 KGHSH, CDR2 LQKENI. Trimming removed 3 bases at V and 4 bases at J, with 8 bases between. CDR3 nucleotides: TGTGCCAGCTCACCGGACGGGGCAGATACGCAGTATTTT. Amino acids: CASSPDGADTQYF.

A remark on this clone: Other nucleotide sequences from this sample produce the same CDR3. The V call is TRBV27, the J call TRBJ1-2; D is uncertain. Germline V gives CDR1 MNHEY, CDR2 SMNVEV (reference sequence). V was clipped by 2 bases and J by 4 bases, with 11 bases between them. This CDR3 is built from 14 residues. CDR3 nucleotide sequence: TGTGCCAGCAGTTTAAAGGGCGGGAGCTATGGCTACACCTTC. It translates to CASSLKGGSYGYTF.

A few counts support this clone. J is TRBJ1-2 and V is TRBV27, with D unresolved. Trimming left V 1 base short and J 2 bases short, with 11 bases between. CDR1 is MNHEY and CDR2 is SMNVEV in the germline V gene (reference sequence). This CDR3 comprises 15 residues. The CDR3 DNA sequence: TGTGCCAGCAGTTTATTGGGCAGAAACAACTATGGCTACACCTTC. It yields the protein CASSLLGRNNYGYTF.

V gene TRBV10-1 combines with J gene TRBJ2-1; 14 nucleotides line up with TRBD2. The germline V gene has CDR1 WNHNN and CDR2 SYGVQD (reference sequence). The V gene end was trimmed by 8 bases and the J gene end by 9 bases; junction bases not matched to a gene: 6. This CDR3 is built from 14 residues. CDR3: CASSGTSGSAEQFF. The CDR3 region has the DNA TGCGCCAGCTCCGGGACTAGCGGGAGTGCTGAGCAGTTCTTC.

The chain is built from TRBV18 and TRBJ1-2; D is uncertain. Germline CDR1 is KGHSH and CDR2 is LQKENI. This CDR3 has 13 residues. Deletions cut 1 base from V and 1 base from J, with 4 bases between. CDR3 sequence reads: CASSPQDNYGYTF. CDR3 DNA: TGTGCCAGCTCACCACAGGATAACTATGGCTACACCTTC.

CDR3 in amino acids: CASSQEASGTNEQFF. The CDR3 bases are TGTGCCAGCAGCCAAGAAGCTAGCGGGACCAATGAGCAGTTCTTC. This sequence joins TRBV16 and TRBJ2-1; TRBD2 agrees at 9 bases. Looked up from germline, CDR1 is KGHSY and CDR2 is FQNENV. Trimming took 2 bases from V and 6 from J; bases not matched to a gene: 5. The CDR3 consists of 15 residues.

The chain carries TRBV5-1 and TRBJ2-7; D gene unclear. This CDR3 has 14 amino acids. V lost 1 base to trimming and J lost 2 bases, with 10 bases between them. Germline V gene lookup returns CDR1 SGHRS and CDR2 YFSETQ. CDR3 DNA sequence: TGCGCCAGCAGCTTGTTAACAGCAGCCTACGAGCAGTACTTC. Translation: CASSLLTAAYEQYF.